This TCR beta chain comes out of a study of PD-1 blockade in classical Hodgkin lymphoma. The overall study: The nivolumab dose that patients received was 3 mg/kg, given intravenously every 2 weeks.

CDR3 size: 14 residues. Germline values: CDR1 SNHLY, CDR2 FYNNEI. TCRdb keeps only in-frame clones here, not all; method: immunoSEQ multiplex PCR. The repertoire has about 97,000 clones, roughly 88% of them found once; the top ten carry 9.5% to 15%. Every patient was affected by relapse after autologous stem cell transplantation, while exposure to brentuximab vedotin was not uniform. On this clone itself: One end of the junction varies from germline; a read error may be responsible.

The sequence derives from a human donor with classical Hodgkin lymphoma. This chain joins TRBV2 and TRBJ1-1, with a weak D call TRBD1 (6 bases). This material consisted of peripheral blood mononuclear cells (PBMCs), taken at baseline. Written as DNA, the CDR3 is TGTGCCAGCAGTACTAGGGGGGTGAATACTGAAGCTTTCTTT. It translates to CASSTRGVNTEAFF.